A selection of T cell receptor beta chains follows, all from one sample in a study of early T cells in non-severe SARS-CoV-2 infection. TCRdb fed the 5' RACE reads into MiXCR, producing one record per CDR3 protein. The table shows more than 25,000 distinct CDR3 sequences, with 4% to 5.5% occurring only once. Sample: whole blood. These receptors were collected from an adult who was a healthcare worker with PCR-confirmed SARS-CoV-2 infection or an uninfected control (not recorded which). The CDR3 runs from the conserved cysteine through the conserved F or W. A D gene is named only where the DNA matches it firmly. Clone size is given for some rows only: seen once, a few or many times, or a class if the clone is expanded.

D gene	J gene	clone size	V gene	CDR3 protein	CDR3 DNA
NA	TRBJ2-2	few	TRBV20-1	CSARGHQANTGELFF	TGCAGTGCTAGGGGACACCAAGCGAACACCGGGGAGCTGTTTTTT
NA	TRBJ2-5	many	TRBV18	CASSPFPETQYF	TGTGCCAGCTCACCATTTCCTGAGACCCAGTACTTC
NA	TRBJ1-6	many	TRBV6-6	CASSNTNSPLHF	TGTGCCAGCAGTAATACTAATTCACCCCTCCACTTT
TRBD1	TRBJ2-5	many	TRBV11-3	CASSLAQGAQETQYF	TGTGCCAGCAGCTTAGCACAGGGGGCCCAAGAGACCCAGTACTTC
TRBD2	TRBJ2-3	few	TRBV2	CASIVGAGGPDTQYF	TGTGCCAGCATCGTTGGAGCGGGGGGACCAGATACGCAGTATTTT
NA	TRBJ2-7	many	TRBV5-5	CASSLPGTPPPYEQYF	TGTGCCAGCAGCTTGCCCGGGACCCCCCCGCCCTACGAGCAGTACTTC
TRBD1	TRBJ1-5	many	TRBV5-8	CASSAYRQGTDQPQHF	TGTGCCAGCAGCGCTTACCGACAGGGAACGGATCAGCCCCAGCATTTT
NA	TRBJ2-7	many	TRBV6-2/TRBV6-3	CASNGQDYEQYF	TGTGCCAGCAATGGCCAAGACTACGAGCAGTACTTC
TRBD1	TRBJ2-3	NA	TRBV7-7	CASSLAGGDTQYF	TGTGCTAGCAGCTTAGCAGGGGGCGACACGCAGTATTTT
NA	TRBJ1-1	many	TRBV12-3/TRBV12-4	CASSLGEQDEAFF	TGTGCCAGCAGTTTAGGGGAACAGGATGAAGCTTTCTTT
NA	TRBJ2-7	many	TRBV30	CAWSASPPRYEQYF	TGTGCCTGGAGTGCCAGCCCTCCACGTTACGAGCAGTACTTC
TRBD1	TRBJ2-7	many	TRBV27	CASSWDRGMVYEQYF	TGTGCCAGCAGTTGGGACAGGGGTATGGTATACGAGCAGTACTTC
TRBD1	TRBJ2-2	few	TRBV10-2	CASGSGQAPGELFF	TGCGCCAGCGGTTCGGGACAGGCGCCCGGGGAGCTGTTTTTT
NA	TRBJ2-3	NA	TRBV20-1	CSARVGGDWITDTQYF	TGCAGTGCTAGAGTTGGGGGAGACTGGATCACAGATACGCAGTATTTT
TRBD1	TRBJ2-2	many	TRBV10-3	CAISERTGVSNTGELFF	TGTGCCATCAGTGAGAGGACAGGGGTTTCGAACACCGGGGAGCTGTTTTTT
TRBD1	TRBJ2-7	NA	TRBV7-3	CASSPNGQGFGEQYF	TGTGCCAGCAGCCCAAACGGACAGGGATTTGGCGAGCAGTACTTC
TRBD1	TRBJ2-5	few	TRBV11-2	CASSSGQGEETQYF	TGTGCCAGCAGCTCCGGACAGGGCGAAGAGACCCAGTACTTC
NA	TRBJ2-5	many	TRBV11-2	CASSLKATRGETQYF	TGTGCCAGCAGCTTAAAGGCGACTAGAGGGGAGACCCAGTACTTC
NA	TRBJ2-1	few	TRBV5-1	CASSPTPRDEQFF	TGCGCCAGCAGTCCGACCCCTCGGGATGAGCAGTTCTTC
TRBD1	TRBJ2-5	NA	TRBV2	CASSRSTGAQETQYF	TGTGCCAGCAGTCGAAGCACAGGGGCGCAAGAGACCCAGTACTTC
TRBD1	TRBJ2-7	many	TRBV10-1	CASSPGTGVPYEQYF	TGCGCCAGCAGCCCCGGGACAGGGGTCCCCTACGAGCAGTACTTC
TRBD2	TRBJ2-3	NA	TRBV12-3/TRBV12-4	CASSVRRARGSSGTDTQYF	TGTGCCAGCAGTGTGAGGCGTGCTCGCGGGAGTTCGGGTACAGATACGCAGTATTTT
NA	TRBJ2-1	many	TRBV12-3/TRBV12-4	CASSLVGGANEQFF	TGTGCCAGCAGTTTAGTCGGCGGAGCAAATGAGCAGTTCTTC
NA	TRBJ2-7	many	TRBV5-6	CASSKNLRIQSSYEQYF	TGTGCCAGCAGCAAAAATTTAAGGATCCAGAGCTCCTACGAGCAGTACTTC
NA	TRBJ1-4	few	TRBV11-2	CASSTLTNEKLFF	TGTGCCAGCAGCACCCTCACCAATGAAAAACTGTTTTTT
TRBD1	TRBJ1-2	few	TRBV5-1	CASSSMTGGLTTYDGYTF	TGCGCCAGCAGCTCAATGACAGGGGGCCTTACCACCTACGATGGCTACACCTTC
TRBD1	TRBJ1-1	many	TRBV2	CASRTGGGTEAFF	TGTGCCAGCAGAACAGGGGGTGGAACTGAAGCTTTCTTT
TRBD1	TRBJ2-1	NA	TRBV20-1	CSASKGQGAGNEQFF	TGCAGTGCTAGTAAAGGACAGGGGGCAGGAAATGAGCAGTTCTTC
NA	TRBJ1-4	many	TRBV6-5	CASSYSMLQGSNEKLFF	TGTGCCAGCAGTTACTCCATGTTACAGGGTTCGAATGAAAAACTGTTTTTT
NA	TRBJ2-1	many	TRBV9	CASSGERRTTVYNEQFF	TGTGCCAGCAGCGGAGAACGGAGGACTACTGTATACAATGAGCAGTTCTTC
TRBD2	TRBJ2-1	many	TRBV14	CASRLSGSSYNEQFF	TGTGCCAGCAGACTGAGCGGGAGCTCCTACAATGAGCAGTTCTTC
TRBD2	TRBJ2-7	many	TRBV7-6	CASSPRTSGRAGSPYEQYF	TGTGCCAGCAGCCCCCGGACTAGCGGGAGGGCTGGGTCTCCTTACGAGCAGTACTTC
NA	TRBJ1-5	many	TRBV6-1	CASSEAWGSNQPQHF	TGTGCCAGCAGTGAAGCATGGGGTAGCAATCAGCCCCAGCATTTT
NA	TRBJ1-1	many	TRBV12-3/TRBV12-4	CASSLNWVGTEAFF	TGTGCCAGCAGTTTAAACTGGGTGGGCACTGAAGCTTTCTTT
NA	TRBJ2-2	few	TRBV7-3	CASSFIVGTGELFF	TGTGCCAGCAGCTTCATAGTTGGCACCGGGGAGCTGTTTTTT
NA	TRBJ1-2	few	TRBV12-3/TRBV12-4	CASSFQGSNYGYTF	TGTGCCAGCAGTTTCCAGGGCTCTAACTATGGCTACACCTTC
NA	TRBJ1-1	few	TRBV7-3	CASSSTGNTEAFF	TGTGCCAGCAGCTCCACAGGGAACACTGAAGCTTTCTTT
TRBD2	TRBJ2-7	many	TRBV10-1	CASILASSTYEQYF	TGCGCCAGCATACTAGCGAGTTCAACCTACGAGCAGTACTTC
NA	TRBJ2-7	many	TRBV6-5	CASSLSREIYEQYF	TGTGCCAGCAGTCTCTCTCGGGAGATCTACGAGCAGTACTTC
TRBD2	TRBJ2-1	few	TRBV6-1	CASSQRASGVSEQFF	TGTGCCAGTAGTCAACGGGCTAGCGGGGTGAGTGAGCAGTTCTTC
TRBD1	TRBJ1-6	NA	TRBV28	CASRGTGGFNSPLHF	TGTGCCAGCAGAGGGACAGGGGGTTTTAATTCACCCCTCCACTTT
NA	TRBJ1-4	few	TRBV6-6	CASSYPAHEKLFF	TGTGCCAGCAGTTACCCGGCGCATGAAAAACTGTTTTTT
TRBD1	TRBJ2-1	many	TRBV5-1	CASSFPPGQGKRSNEQFF	TGCGCCAGCAGCTTTCCTCCGGGACAGGGTAAGAGATCGAATGAGCAGTTCTTC
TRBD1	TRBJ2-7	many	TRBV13	CASSSDRGYEQYF	TGTGCCAGCAGCTCGGACAGGGGGTACGAGCAGTACTTC
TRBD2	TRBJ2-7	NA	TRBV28	CASSRPGTTRQYF	TGTGCCAGCAGTCGACCCGGGACTACCCGTCAGTACTTC
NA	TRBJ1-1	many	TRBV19	CASSQLNTEAFF	TGTGCCAGTAGTCAGTTGAACACTGAAGCTTTCTTT
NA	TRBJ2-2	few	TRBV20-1	CSARTLNTGELFF	TGCAGTGCTCGGACTCTGAACACCGGGGAGCTGTTTTTT
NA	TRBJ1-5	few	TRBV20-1	CSALDSPNQPQHF	TGCAGTGCTCTCGACAGCCCCAATCAGCCCCAGCATTTT
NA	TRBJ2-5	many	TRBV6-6	CASRLVETQYF	TGTGCCAGCAGGCTAGTTGAGACCCAGTACTTC
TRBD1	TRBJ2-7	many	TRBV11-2	CASSSGQGRDEQYF	TGTGCCAGCAGCTCAGGACAGGGGCGCGACGAGCAGTACTTC
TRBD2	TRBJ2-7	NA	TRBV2	CASSLAGGPTKEQYF	TGTGCCAGCAGTCTAGCGGGAGGCCCTACTAAAGAGCAGTACTTC
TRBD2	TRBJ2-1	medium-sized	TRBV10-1	CASNRTSGNEQFF	TGCGCCAGCAACAGAACTAGCGGGAATGAGCAGTTCTTC
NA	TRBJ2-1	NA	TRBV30	CAWRTSGEQFF	TGTGCCTGGAGGACCTCGGGTGAGCAGTTCTTC
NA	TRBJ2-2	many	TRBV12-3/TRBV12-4	CAGSLGANTGELFF	TGTGCCGGCAGTTTAGGGGCTAACACCGGGGAGCTGTTTTTT